A selection of T cell receptor beta chains follows, all from one sample in a study of cytomegalovirus exposure and HLA in healthy donors. Repertoires were generated with immunoSEQ multiplex PCR, while TCRdb's copy carries only in-frame clones and drops some. The repertoire holds about 120,000 clones, with roughly four fifths as singletons. Sequenced input: PBMCs. The origin of the receptors is a man aged 35 to 55 in good health and CMV-seronegative. CDR3s include the opening cysteine and the closing phenylalanine or tryptophan. The order of the fields is V gene, clone size, D gene, J gene, CDR3 DNA, CDR3 protein. D genes are given only for firm matches. The listing skips clone size in some rows; elsewhere it reads once, few, many or a size class.

v_gene: TRBV4-3; abundance: few; d_gene: TRBD1; j_gene: TRBJ1-1; CDR3nt: TGCGCCAGCAGCCAAGTTGACAGGGCCTCCGGTGAAGCTTTCTTT; CDR3aa: CASSQVDRASGEAFF
v_gene: TRBV7-9; abundance: -; d_gene: -; j_gene: TRBJ2-2; CDR3nt: TGTTCCAGCAGCCCCTACAGTAACACCGGGGAGCTGTTTTTT; CDR3aa: CSSSPYSNTGELFF
v_gene: TRBV10-2; abundance: -; d_gene: -; j_gene: TRBJ1-2; CDR3nt: TGCGCCAGCAGTGAATCCGCGAGGAGAACTAACTATGGCTACACCTTC; CDR3aa: CASSESARRTNYGYTF
v_gene: TRBV5-8; abundance: -; d_gene: -; j_gene: TRBJ1-4; CDR3nt: TGTGCCAGCAGCTTTACCGCTGTCGGGGAAAAACTGTTTTTT; CDR3aa: CASSFTAVGEKLFF
v_gene: TRBV7-9; abundance: -; d_gene: -; j_gene: TRBJ2-3; CDR3nt: TGTGCCAGCAGCCCACCCGGGTTGGCTAGCACAGATACGCAGTATTTT; CDR3aa: CASSPPGLASTDTQYF
v_gene: TRBV18; abundance: -; d_gene: -; j_gene: TRBJ2-1; CDR3nt: TGTGCCAGCTCACCAGTTAGTAGCTCCTACAATGAGCAGTTCTTC; CDR3aa: CASSPVSSSYNEQFF
v_gene: TRBV29-1; abundance: -; d_gene: -; j_gene: TRBJ1-3; CDR3nt: TGCAGCGTTGTCTCGGACAGTAGAAACACCATATATTTT; CDR3aa: CSVVSDSRNTIYF
v_gene: TRBV4-2; abundance: -; d_gene: TRBD2; j_gene: TRBJ2-2; CDR3nt: TGTGCCAGCAGCCAGAACCCGGGACTAGCGGACACCGGGGAGCTGTTTTTT; CDR3aa: CASSQNPGLADTGELFF
v_gene: TRBV30; abundance: few; d_gene: -; j_gene: TRBJ1-2; CDR3nt: TGTGCCTGGGGCTTGGCAGGCAGCGGGAATGGCTACACCTTC; CDR3aa: CAWGLAGSGNGYTF
v_gene: TRBV11-2; abundance: -; d_gene: -; j_gene: TRBJ2-7; CDR3nt: TGTGCCAGCAGCTTAACAGATTCCTACGAGCAGTACTTC; CDR3aa: CASSLTDSYEQYF
v_gene: TRBV30; abundance: few; d_gene: TRBD2; j_gene: TRBJ2-5; CDR3nt: TGTGCCTGGAGTGTGGGGGGGGAAGTTAAGACCCAGTACTTC; CDR3aa: CAWSVGGEVKTQYF
v_gene: TRBV5-3; abundance: -; d_gene: -; j_gene: TRBJ2-7; CDR3nt: TGTGCCAGAAGCCTAAGGGGACAACCAACCTACGAGCAGTACTTC; CDR3aa: CARSLRGQPTYEQYF
v_gene: TRBV9; abundance: -; d_gene: TRBD2; j_gene: TRBJ2-7; CDR3nt: TGTGCCAGCAGCACTAGCGGGCCCTACGAGCAGTACTTC; CDR3aa: CASSTSGPYEQYF
v_gene: TRBV7-9; abundance: -; d_gene: -; j_gene: TRBJ2-2; CDR3nt: TGTGCCAGCAGCTTAGTCGGTAGAGGGAACACCGGGGAGCTGTTTTTT; CDR3aa: CASSLVGRGNTGELFF
v_gene: TRBV5-4; abundance: once; d_gene: TRBD2; j_gene: TRBJ2-5; CDR3nt: TGTGCCAGCAGCCAACTAGCGGGCGGGGAGACCCAGTACTTC; CDR3aa: CASSQLAGGETQYF
v_gene: TRBV10-3; abundance: few; d_gene: -; j_gene: TRBJ1-1; CDR3nt: TGTGCCATCAGTGAACTTCAGGGGAACACTGAAGCTTTCTTT; CDR3aa: CAISELQGNTEAFF
v_gene: TRBV19; abundance: -; d_gene: TRBD1; j_gene: TRBJ1-5; CDR3nt: TGTGCCAGTAGTGAGGACAGGGGGAATCAGCCCCAGCATTTT; CDR3aa: CASSEDRGNQPQHF
v_gene: TRBV2; abundance: -; d_gene: TRBD1; j_gene: TRBJ1-4; CDR3nt: TGTGCCAGCAAAAGGCAGACAGGGGTTAATGAAAAACTGTTTTTT; CDR3aa: CASKRQTGVNEKLFF
v_gene: TRBV7-2; abundance: -; d_gene: -; j_gene: TRBJ2-1; CDR3nt: TGTGCCAGCAGCTTAGCCGGCGCGGCCTCCTACAATGAGCAGTTCTTC; CDR3aa: CASSLAGAASYNEQFF
v_gene: TRBV9; abundance: -; d_gene: TRBD1; j_gene: TRBJ1-2; CDR3nt: TGTGCCAGCAGCCCCAGGCAGGGGGCTCCCTATGGCTACACCTTC; CDR3aa: CASSPRQGAPYGYTF
v_gene: TRBV10-3; abundance: -; d_gene: TRBD1; j_gene: TRBJ2-5; CDR3nt: TGTGCCACGTCGACAGGGGATCAAGAGACCCAGTACTTC; CDR3aa: CATSTGDQETQYF
v_gene: TRBV7-9; abundance: -; d_gene: -; j_gene: TRBJ2-3; CDR3nt: TGTGCCAGCAGCCCCCCGTACACCACAGATACGCAGTATTTT; CDR3aa: CASSPPYTTDTQYF
v_gene: TRBV28; abundance: once; d_gene: -; j_gene: TRBJ2-2; CDR3nt: TGTGCCAGCAGACAGGGGGGGAGCGGGGAGCTGTTTTTT; CDR3aa: CASRQGGSGELFF
v_gene: TRBV5-1; abundance: once; d_gene: TRBD2; j_gene: TRBJ2-2; CDR3nt: TGCGCCAGCAGCTTCAGGGCGGGAGGGAACACCGGGGAGCTGTTTTTT; CDR3aa: CASSFRAGGNTGELFF
v_gene: TRBV7-9; abundance: -; d_gene: -; j_gene: TRBJ2-3; CDR3nt: TGTGCCAGCAGCTCCCTGGGCGGGACAGATACGCAGTATTTT; CDR3aa: CASSSLGGTDTQYF
v_gene: TRBV27; abundance: once; d_gene: TRBD1; j_gene: TRBJ2-7; CDR3nt: TGTGCCAGCAGTTCTGGGACAGGGAGATTCTACGAGCAGTACTTC; CDR3aa: CASSSGTGRFYEQYF
v_gene: TRBV7-2; abundance: -; d_gene: -; j_gene: TRBJ2-7; CDR3nt: TGTGCCAGCAGCTTGGGTCAGGGCTGGGCCGAGCAGTACTTC; CDR3aa: CASSLGQGWAEQYF
v_gene: TRBV7-2; abundance: -; d_gene: TRBD1; j_gene: TRBJ2-2; CDR3nt: TGTGCCAGCCAGAGGGACAGGACGAACACCGGGGAGCTGTTTTTT; CDR3aa: CASQRDRTNTGELFF
v_gene: TRBV27; abundance: once; d_gene: -; j_gene: TRBJ1-1; CDR3nt: TGTGCCAGCAGCTTTAAGGGACATGGCGTGGGTACGACTGAAGCTTTCTTT; CDR3aa: CASSFKGHGVGTTEAFF